Below, 25 T cell receptor beta chains from the same sample are listed, as sequenced in a study of blood T cell repertoires in COVID-19. This table comes from immunoSEQ multiplex PCR, and its TCRdb copy is limited to in-frame clones, with some not included. Of fewer than 400,000 clones listed, approximately 91% are singletons. Sequences were obtained from PBMCs or T cells enriched from blood (not recorded which). The source of these receptors is a man aged 55-75 years who had recovered from COVID-19.

The chain employs TRBV7-9 and TRBJ1-3; no firm D call. The CDR3 consists of 15 residues. Germline V gene sequence: CDR1 SEHNR, CDR2 FQNEAQ (reference sequence). Trimming took off 5 bases at V and 0 bases at J, with 11 bases between the two ends. The chain's CDR3 is CASSPPVGSGNTIYF. CDR3 DNA: TGTGCCAGCAGCCCCCCGGTCGGCTCTGGAAACACCATATATTTT.

The J gene is TRBJ2-1, the V gene TRBV28; TRBD2 is a possible D gene (5 bases). Germline CDR1 reads MDHEN; CDR2 reads SYDVKM. The V and J ends lost 3 bases and 0 bases respectively, with 18 bases between them. The CDR3 has 18 residues. The CDR3 region is CASSLRHRGSSSYNEQFF. In DNA form, the CDR3 reads TGTGCCAGCAGTTTGCGTCATAGAGGGTCTAGCTCCTACAATGAGCAGTTCTTC.

The rearrangement links TRBV7-8 to TRBJ1-1; D unresolved. The CDR3 is 14 residues long. The V end was cut by 4 bases, the J end by 8 bases, with 17 bases between. Looked up from germline, CDR1 is SGHVS and CDR2 is FQNEAQ. The CDR3 spells CASSSHEVSFEAFF. The CDR3, as DNA: TGTGCCAGCAGCTCTCACGAGGTCTCGTTCGAAGCTTTCTTT.

The V gene is TRBV2, the J gene TRBJ1-2; TRBD1 matches at 8 bases. CDR3 length: 14 amino acids. From germline, CDR1 is SNHLY and CDR2 FYNNEI. V was pared by 4 bases and J by 3 bases, with 4 bases of the junction left unmatched. The CDR3, as DNA: TGTGCCAGCAGTGGGACAGGGCAACACTATGGCTACACCTTC. Translating it yields CASSGTGQHYGYTF.

The chain uses TRBV18 and TRBJ2-3; TRBD2 agrees at 11 bases. Per germline, CDR1 KGHSH and CDR2 LQKENI. The CDR3 is made up of 16 amino acids. The V segment lost 5 bases and the J segment 8 bases; nucleotides outside the gene matches: 12. CDR3 DNA sequence: TGTGCCAGCTCAACAGCGTCTAGCGGGAGGATCGCTACGCAGTATTTT. Residues: CASSTASSGRIATQYF.

The chain is built from TRBV6-5 and TRBJ2-1, with 9 bases lining up with TRBD2. The CDR3 spans 15 residues. Unmatched junction bases numbered 4, after V lost 2 bases and J lost 5 bases. Germline CDR1 and CDR2: MNHEY and SVGAGI. The CDR3 loop reads CASSYQLAGHNEQFF. For the CDR3, the DNA is TGTGCCAGCAGTTACCAACTAGCGGGCCACAATGAGCAGTTCTTC.

This clone was observed once. V gene TRBV20-1 combines with J gene TRBJ2-1; no firm D call. Per germline, CDR1 DFQATT and CDR2 SNEGSKA (reference sequence). This CDR3 is 12 amino acids long. V was pared by 3 bases and J by 6 bases, with 9 bases between. This CDR3 reads CSASSGLNEQFF. CDR3 DNA sequence: TGCAGTGCTAGTAGTGGCCTCAATGAGCAGTTCTTC.

The V and J genes are TRBV5-1 and TRBJ2-1, with 14 bases fitting TRBD2. The CDR3 contains 19 residues. CDR1 is SGHRS, CDR2 YFSETQ, per germline. V lost 3 bases and J lost 2; bases outside the gene matches: 10. The CDR3 DNA reads as TGCGCCAGCAGCTCTCCCGGGACTAGCGGGGGCGAGACCTACAATGAGCAGTTCTTC. This gives the protein CASSSPGTSGGETYNEQFF.

The V gene is TRBV24-1, the J gene TRBJ1-5, with 8 bases lining up with TRBD1. The CDR3 extends over 16 amino acids. Germline trimming cut 3 bases from V and 1 base from J; bases unmatched to any gene: 4. Per germline, CDR1 KGHDR and CDR2 SFDVKD. This CDR3 is CATSDATGGSNQPQHF. The CDR3 DNA reads as TGTGCCACCAGTGATGCAACAGGGGGAAGCAATCAGCCCCAGCATTTT.

The count of this clone is one. The rearrangement links TRBV7-3 to TRBJ2-7, with 9 bases aligning to TRBD1. The CDR3 is made up of 15 amino acids. Germline loops: CDR1 SGHTA, CDR2 FQGTGA. The V segment lost 4 bases and the J segment 0 bases; nucleotides outside the gene matches: 4. CDR3 nucleotide sequence: TGTGCCAGCAGCTCGGGACAGGGCTTCTCCTACGAGCAGTACTTC. Amino acid sequence: CASSSGQGFSYEQYF.

J is TRBJ1-3 and V is TRBV24-1; 9 bases map to TRBD1. Trimming took 4 bases from V and 6 from J; bases not matched to a gene: 9. The CDR3 is 16 residues long. Germline V gene sequence: CDR1 KGHDR, CDR2 SFDVKD. CDR3 DNA: TGTGCCACCAGTGACACCGGACAGGGGCGCCCAAACACCATATATTTT. Protein sequence: CATSDTGQGRPNTIYF.

This clone was recorded once. The V gene is TRBV7-6, the J gene TRBJ2-2, with a weak D call TRBD1 (6 bases). Between the trimmed V and J ends, which lost 4 bases and 4 bases, there was a span of 13 bases. In germline, CDR1 is SGHVS, CDR2 FNYEAQ. This CDR3 comprises 15 residues. The CDR3 region is CASSSGVGSTGELFF. In DNA, the CDR3 is TGTGCCAGCAGCTCAGGGGTGGGCAGCACCGGGGAGCTGTTTTTT.

The sample holds a few counts of this clone. The rearrangement joins TRBV18 to TRBJ2-7, with a weak D call TRBD2 (5 bases). Germline V gene lookup returns CDR1 KGHSH and CDR2 LQKENI. The CDR3 contains 14 residues. V was trimmed by 6 bases and J by 6 bases, leaving 18 bases between them. CDR3 loop: CASSLAPEEGEQYF. As DNA, the CDR3 is TGTGCCAGCTCCCTAGCTCCTGAGGAAGGCGAGCAGTACTTC.

This chain connects TRBV18 to TRBJ2-3, with D uncertain. Germline CDR1 KGHSH, CDR2 LQKENI. The length of the CDR3 is 15 residues. The germline V and J ends were trimmed by 6 bases and 6 bases, with 19 bases remaining between them. This chain's CDR3 is CASSPGSLPGDTQYF. CDR3 coding DNA: TGTGCCAGCTCCCCCGGGTCCCTCCCCGGGGATACGCAGTATTTT.

The genes are TRBV3-1 (or the pseudogene TRBV3-2) and TRBJ2-7; 8 nucleotides agree with TRBD1. V dropped 1 base and J dropped 3; count of bases not matched to a gene: 8. The CDR3 spans 16 residues. Per the germline V gene, CDR1 is LGHDT and CDR2 is YNNKEL (reference sequence). CDR3 nucleotide sequence: TGTGCCAGCAGCCAAGGGTACCGACAGGGGAGCTACGAGCAGTACTTC. Translated: CASSQGYRQGSYEQYF.

The CDR3 reads CASSLGTVFQPQHF. CDR3 bases: TGTGCCAGCAGCCTAGGGACAGTCTTTCAGCCCCAGCATTTT. The chain has TRBV3-1 (or the pseudogene TRBV3-2) and TRBJ1-5; 7 bases are a match to TRBD1. This CDR3 contains 14 residues. The trim removed 4 bases at V and 6 bases at J, leaving 6 bases unmatched. CDR1 LGHDT and CDR2 YNNKEL come from the germline V gene (reference sequence).

J is TRBJ2-5 and V is TRBV27; 11 bases match TRBD1. Germline V gene data show CDR1 as MNHEY and CDR2 as SMNVEV (reference sequence). The CDR3 sequence is 15 residues long. Unmatched junction bases numbered 2, after V lost 1 base and J lost 4 bases. Here the CDR3 reads CASSLLGTGGETQYF. CDR3 DNA: TGTGCCAGCAGTTTATTGGGGACAGGGGGAGAGACCCAGTACTTC.

The chain recombines TRBV7-6 with TRBJ1-5; D is perhaps TRBD1 (5 bases). Trimming pared 4 bases from V and 2 bases from J, leaving 12 bases between. This CDR3 comprises 15 residues. Per the germline V gene, CDR1 is SGHVS and CDR2 is FNYEAQ. CDR3 protein: CASSSQGIGNQPQHF. In DNA, the CDR3 is TGTGCCAGCAGCTCCCAGGGAATTGGCAATCAGCCCCAGCATTTT.

This chain uses TRBV27 with TRBJ2-7; 11 bases line up with TRBD2. CDR1 MNHEY and CDR2 SMNVEV come from the germline V gene (reference sequence). The CDR3 consists of 19 residues. With V trimmed by 2 bases and J by 5 bases, 17 bases remained unmatched. CDR3 protein: CASSLAPPSLAGVFDEQYF. The CDR3 DNA reads TGTGCCAGCAGTTTAGCCCCGCCCTCACTAGCGGGAGTATTCGACGAGCAGTACTTC.

J is TRBJ2-3 and V is TRBV4-2; maybe TRBD1 (5 bases). CDR1 is LGHNA and CDR2 is YNFKEQ in the germline V gene. The germline V and J ends were trimmed by 1 base and 0 bases, with 14 bases remaining between them. This CDR3 is 17 amino acids long. The CDR3 region is CASSQGGGGSSTDTQYF. The CDR3 bases are TGTGCCAGCAGCCAAGGGGGCGGTGGCTCTAGCACAGATACGCAGTATTTT.

This chain uses TRBV19 with TRBJ2-2; D possibly corresponds to TRBD2 (5 bases). This CDR3 contains 14 residues. The V gene's germline CDR1 is LNHDA and CDR2 SQIVND (reference sequence). Trimming took off 5 bases at V and 8 bases at J, with 15 bases between the two ends. As DNA, the CDR3 is TGTGCCAGTAGTTTCCCCAGAGGGATAGGGGAGCTGTTTTTT. Translating it yields CASSFPRGIGELFF.

The count of this clone is one. V and J are TRBV30 and TRBJ2-3; D might be TRBD2 (6 bases). The CDR3 runs to 14 residues. Germline CDR1 and CDR2: GTSNPN and SVGIG (reference sequence). V was cut by 5 bases and J by 6 bases, with 18 bases left in between. The CDR3 region has the DNA TGTGCCTGGGGACGGGCGCGGGACCTTGATACGCAGTATTTT. Translated, it gives CAWGRARDLDTQYF.

The chain carries TRBV19 and TRBJ2-2; D is unresolved. Trimming left V 3 bases short and J 4 bases short, with 12 bases between. The CDR3 runs 15 residues. Germline V gene data show CDR1 as LNHDA and CDR2 as SQIVND (reference sequence). CDR3: CASSMAPSGTGELFF. CDR3 DNA: TGTGCCAGTAGTATGGCCCCTAGTGGCACCGGGGAGCTGTTTTTT.

This clone was recorded once. The V and J genes are TRBV11-2 and TRBJ2-5; no definite D call. The V end lost 6 bases, the J end lost 1 base, and 9 bases lay between the germline ends. The CDR3 is 13 residues long. From germline, CDR1 is SGHAT and CDR2 FQNNGV. CDR3 protein: CASRTPGQETQYF. The CDR3 DNA reads TGTGCCAGCAGAACTCCAGGCCAAGAGACCCAGTACTTC.

CDR3: CASSLATRVNEQFF. The CDR3 DNA sequence: TGTGCCAGCAGCTTAGCGACTAGGGTCAATGAGCAGTTCTTC. The genes are TRBV7-2 and TRBJ2-1, with D possibly TRBD2 on 6 matching bases. Trimming cost V 0 bases and J 6 bases, with 9 bases left between them. This CDR3 spans 14 amino acids. The germline CDR1 and CDR2 sequences are SGHTA and FQGNSA.